Listed below are T cell receptor beta chains from one sample, sequenced in a study of blood T cell repertoires in COVID-19. Clones were read by immunoSEQ multiplex PCR, and TCRdb kept only the in-frame ones, dropping some. This repertoire shows 80,000 to 100,000 clones, about four fifths found once; its top ten account for less than 20%. Sequenced material: peripheral blood. All receptors derive from a human donor in a cohort sampled during active COVID-19. Each CDR3 is given with its conserved first and last residue.

v_gene	j_gene	CDR3aa
TRBV24-1	TRBJ1-2	CATSDWDSEGYGYTF
TRBV14	TRBJ1-4	CASSRFLGQNEKLFF
TRBV19	TRBJ2-1	CASSIDEPGLAGGDNEQFF
TRBV12-5	TRBJ2-5	CASGILAGPEETQYF
TRBV19	TRBJ1-2	CASSMRQTNYGYTF
TRBV3-1/TRBV3-2	TRBJ2-3	CASSQVTQGASDTQYF
TRBV7-8	TRBJ2-1	CASSLELAGYNEQFF
TRBV5-4	TRBJ1-1	CASSLTPHVLNTEAFF
TRBV4-2	TRBJ2-7	CASSPGTGAAYEQYF
TRBV2	TRBJ1-1	CASTYRVGVTEAFF
TRBV13	TRBJ2-1	CASSSSGTSGPKDEQFF
TRBV4-1	TRBJ2-7	CASSQEEFPSYEQYF
TRBV28	TRBJ2-1	CASILAGGLSSYNEQFF
TRBV25-1	TRBJ2-5	CASSETGGGLKETQYF
TRBV5-6	TRBJ1-3	CASSLTGYPSGNTIYF
TRBV6-1	TRBJ2-1	CASSEAGLAGVGNEQFF
TRBV2	TRBJ2-5	CASRDVAGGSETQYF
TRBV13	TRBJ2-5	CASSGQGETQYF
TRBV19	TRBJ2-3	CATETEVGASTDTQYF
TRBV27	TRBJ2-3	CASRWDRVTDTQYF
TRBV5-1	TRBJ1-1	CASVLADNTEAFF
TRBV4-1	TRBJ2-1	CASSQDSSPSSYNEQFF
TRBV6-5	TRBJ2-7	CASRLGQGNYYEQYF
TRBV7-2	TRBJ1-5	CASNPRGGGGQPQHF
TRBV5-1	TRBJ2-7	CASSLAVVQVYEQYF
TRBV6-5	TRBJ2-2	CASRTMTGRTGELFF
TRBV19	TRBJ1-1	CASSAWGGRGLPEAFF
TRBV19	TRBJ1-5	CASTFTGVNQPQHF
TRBV11-2	TRBJ2-7	CASSFNYEQYF
TRBV18	TRBJ1-5	CASSRDEGQPQHF
TRBV2	TRBJ1-6	CASSYGQGNSPLHF
TRBV9	TRBJ2-5	CASSPRLAGQETQYF
TRBV6-6	TRBJ1-3	CASSYPRGHGNTIYF
TRBV11-3	TRBJ1-1	CASSSTGWASGDTEAFF
TRBV4-1	TRBJ1-1	CASSQTGDRGTRRTEAFF
TRBV24-1	TRBJ1-2	CATSDSTGYGYTF
TRBV6-5	TRBJ1-1	CATRRDRWATEAFF
TRBV19	TRBJ2-1	CASSSYRGGNDEQFF
TRBV18	TRBJ2-5	CASSPPGSETQYF
TRBV29-1	TRBJ1-2	CSVEFGGGYGYTF
TRBV4-3	TRBJ2-5	CASSQSRVQETQYF
TRBV6-4	TRBJ2-2	CASSVAGDTGELFF
TRBV7-9	TRBJ2-1	CASSLAGTVSYNEQFF
TRBV27	TRBJ2-3	CASSFFPPSGSTDTQYF
TRBV12-3/TRBV12-4	TRBJ2-3	CASLAGGADTQYF
TRBV5-5	TRBJ1-1	CASSLVDRLANTEAFF
TRBV29-1	TRBJ1-1	CSVEGHRGLTEAFF
TRBV5-1	TRBJ2-3	CASSLEGRTDTQYF
TRBV20-1	TRBJ1-1	CSDGNTEAFF
TRBV7-2	TRBJ1-3	CASSLSSTGGGNTIYF
TRBV6-5	TRBJ2-1	CASRPGTGGNNEQFF
TRBV5-6	TRBJ2-7	CASSFLRVLAYEQYF
TRBV19	TRBJ2-1	CASSIATPGGLSYNEQFF
TRBV4-1	TRBJ2-7	CASSPLVGQGNYEQYF
TRBV18	TRBJ1-1	CASSLGQLTTEAFF
TRBV28	TRBJ1-1	CASSFYNSRLIGEAFF